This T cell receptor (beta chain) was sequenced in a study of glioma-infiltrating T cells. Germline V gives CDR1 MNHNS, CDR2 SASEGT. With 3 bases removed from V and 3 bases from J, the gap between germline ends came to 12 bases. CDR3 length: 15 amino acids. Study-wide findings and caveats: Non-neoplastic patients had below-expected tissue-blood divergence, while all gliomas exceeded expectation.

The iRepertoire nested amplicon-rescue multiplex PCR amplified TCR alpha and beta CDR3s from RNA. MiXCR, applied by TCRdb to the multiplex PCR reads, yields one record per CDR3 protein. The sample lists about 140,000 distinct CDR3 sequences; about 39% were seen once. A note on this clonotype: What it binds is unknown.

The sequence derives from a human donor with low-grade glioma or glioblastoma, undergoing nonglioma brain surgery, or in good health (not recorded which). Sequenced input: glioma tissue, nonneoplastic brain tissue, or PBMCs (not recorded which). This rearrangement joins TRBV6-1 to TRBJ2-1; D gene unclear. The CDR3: CASSDLVPVYNEQFF. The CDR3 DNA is TGTGCCAGCAGTGATCTAGTGCCCGTCTACAATGAGCAGTTCTTC.